These 22 T cell receptor beta chains came from one sample sequenced in a study of blood T cell repertoires in COVID-19. TCRdb keeps only in-frame clones here, not all; method: immunoSEQ multiplex PCR. This table has 350,000 to 450,000 clones, around 85% appearing once. Sequenced sample: peripheral blood. The receptors stem from a woman between 18 and 29 years old with acute or convalescent COVID-19.

The V call is TRBV5-1, the J call TRBJ2-3, with D possibly being TRBD1 (6 bases). The germline V gene encodes CDR1 SGHRS and CDR2 YFSETQ. V shed 4 bases and J shed 4 bases, with 13 bases lying between them. The CDR3 covers 14 residues. This CDR3 is CASSDPQGSDTQYF. The CDR3 DNA reads TGCGCCAGCAGCGACCCACAGGGATCAGATACGCAGTATTTT. Combining the CDR3 with reference TRBV5-1 and TRBJ2-3 gives the whole variable domain KAGVTQTPRYLIKTRGQQVTLSCSPISGHRSVSWYQQTPGQGLQFLFEYFSETQRNKGNFPGRFSGRQFSNSRSEMNVSTLELGDSALYLCASSDPQGSDTQYFGPGTRLTVL.

This sequence joins TRBV5-3 and TRBJ1-6; TRBD1 might be the D (5 bases). TRBV5-3 is designated an ORF whose function remains uncertain. The germline V and J ends were trimmed by 4 bases and 0 bases, with 14 bases remaining between them. The CDR3 runs 17 residues. DNA of the CDR3: TGTGCCAGAAGCCCCCGACAGAAATTCTCCTATAATTCACCCCTCCACTTT. It encodes CARSPRQKFSYNSPLHF.

This sequence joins TRBV27 and TRBJ2-3; D is uncertain. The CDR3 is 14 residues long. Trimming took 2 bases from V and 4 from J, leaving 10 bases between them. Germline CDR1 MNHEY, CDR2 SMNVEV (reference sequence). CDR3 DNA sequence: TGTGCCAGCAGTTTAGGCAGTTTCGCAGATACGCAGTATTTT. Translating it yields CASSLGSFADTQYF.

V usage is TRBV5-1 and J usage is TRBJ2-2, with TRBD1 matching over 9 bases. The trim removed 3 bases at V and 7 bases at J, leaving 1 base unmatched. There are 13 residues in the CDR3. Germline CDR1 and CDR2: SGHRS and YFSETQ. CDR3 coding DNA: TGCGCCAGCAGCTGGACAGGGGACGGGGAGCTGTTTTTT. Translation: CASSWTGDGELFF.

This clone was detected once. This sequence joins TRBV19 and TRBJ1-4, with D hard to call. V shed 3 bases and J shed 15 bases, with 17 bases lying between them. This CDR3 region has 13 residues. CDR1 is LNHDA and CDR2 is SQIVND in the germline V gene (reference sequence). CDR3: CASSIEAVGVMFF. As DNA, the CDR3 is TGTGCCAGTAGTATCGAGGCCGTCGGGGTCATGTTTTTT. The variable domain in full, with the rest retrieved from reference TRBV19 and TRBJ1-4, is DGGITQSPKYLFRKEGQNVTLSCEQNLNHDAMYWYRQDPGQGLRLIYYSQIVNDFQKGDIAEGYSVSREKKESFPLTVTSAQKNPTAFYLCASSIEAVGVMFFGSGTQLSVL.

The genes are TRBV5-6 and TRBJ2-7; D is undetermined. This CDR3 is built from 16 residues. V was shortened by 4 bases and J by 6 bases, with 23 bases between the two germline ends. CDR1 is SGHDT and CDR2 is YYEEEE in the germline V gene. CDR3 sequence reads: CASSQSNFLFRGEQYF. CDR3 nucleotide sequence: TGTGCCAGCAGCCAGTCGAATTTTTTGTTCCGTGGCGAGCAGTACTTC. Complete variable domain (other parts from reference TRBV5-6 and TRBJ2-7): DAGVTQSPTHLIKTRGQQVTLRCSPKSGHDTVSWYQQALGQGPQFIFQYYEEEERQRGNFPDRFSGHQFPNYSSELNVNALLLGDSALYLCASSQSNFLFRGEQYFGPGTRLTVT.

V gene TRBV24-1 combines with J gene TRBJ1-5; D call uncertain. CDR1 is KGHDR and CDR2 is SFDVKD in the germline V gene. The CDR3 has 13 residues. V was pared by 3 bases and J by 4 bases, with 6 bases between. The CDR3 region is CATSDQVNQPQHF. Here the CDR3 DNA reads TGTGCCACCAGTGATCAGGTAAATCAGCCCCAGCATTTT.

The chain couples TRBV6-6 to TRBJ1-1; D might be TRBD1 (5 bases). The CDR3 is 16 residues long. V was clipped by 8 bases and J by 2 bases, with 21 bases between them. CDR1 is MNHNY and CDR2 is SVGAGI in the germline V gene (reference sequence). In DNA, the CDR3 is TGTGCCAGCTCGGTCCGGGACGCGGGGGGTAACACTGAAGCTTTCTTT. It yields the protein CASSVRDAGGNTEAFF.

The gene calls are TRBV9 and TRBJ1-2, with D tentatively TRBD1 (5 bases). Trimming cost V 3 bases and J 4 bases, with 16 bases left between them. The V gene's germline CDR1 is SGDLS and CDR2 YYNGEE. The CDR3 covers 15 residues. The CDR3 DNA reads as TGTGCCAGCAGCGCCAGCTGGGGGGGAAGCTATGGCTACACCTTC. It specifies CASSASWGGSYGYTF.

The J gene is TRBJ1-1, the V gene TRBV29-1; D might be TRBD1 (5 bases). V shed 3 bases and J shed 1 base, with 12 bases lying between them. CDR1 and CDR2 (germline): SQVTM, ANQGSEA. The length of the CDR3 is 14 residues. CDR3 region: CSVERQGKNTEAFF. DNA for the CDR3: TGCAGCGTTGAGAGGCAGGGTAAGAACACTGAAGCTTTCTTT. The variable domain in full, completed from reference TRBV29-1 and TRBJ1-1, reads SAVISQKPSRDICQRGTSLTIQCQVDSQVTMMFWYRQQPGQSLTLIATANQGSEATYESGFVIDKFPISRPNLTFSTLTVSNMSPEDSSIYLCSVERQGKNTEAFFGQGTRLTVV.

This clone has just one count. The chain has TRBV6-1 and TRBJ2-1; a weak D match, TRBD1 (5 bases). CDR1 MNHNS and CDR2 SASEGT come from the germline V gene. V lost 5 bases and J lost 6, with 8 bases in between. This CDR3 is built from 12 residues. CDR3 nucleotide sequence: TGTGCCAGCAGTTTAGACAGCAATGAGCAGTTCTTC. Amino acids: CASSLDSNEQFF.

The chain recombines TRBV5-1 with TRBJ1-1, with TRBD1 as a possible D gene (5 bases). The CDR3 is 13 amino acids. V gave up 4 bases and J gave up 2 bases, with 9 bases separating them. Germline values: CDR1 SGHRS, CDR2 YFSETQ. The CDR3: CASSADSNTEAFF. CDR3 sequence (DNA): TGCGCCAGCAGCGCAGACAGTAACACTGAAGCTTTCTTT.

CDR3 protein: CASSVDERGGTGKDNEQFF. CDR3 in DNA: TGTGCCAGCAGCGTAGATGAACGAGGAGGGACAGGGAAAGACAATGAGCAGTTCTTC. The genes are TRBV9 and TRBJ2-1, with TRBD1 identical over 9 bases. This CDR3 region has 19 residues. V was clipped by 0 bases and J by 5 bases; unmatched bases: 15. The V gene's germline CDR1 is SGDLS and CDR2 YYNGEE.

This clone was detected once. Other nucleotide sequences in the sample specify the same CDR3. This chain joins TRBV2 and TRBJ1-5, with a possible D match to TRBD1 (5 bases). The ends were cut back, 2 bases at V and 2 bases at J, with 10 bases in the middle. The CDR3 sequence is 15 residues long. Germline V gives CDR1 SNHLY, CDR2 FYNNEI. The CDR3 coding sequence is TGTGCCAGCAGTGAATTGGGGGGGGGCAATCAGCCCCAGCATTTT. This translates into CASSELGGGNQPQHF. Complete variable domain (other parts from reference TRBV2 and TRBJ1-5): EPEVTQTPSHQVTQMGQEVILRCVPISNHLYFYWYRQILGQKVEFLVSFYNNEISEKSEIFDDQFSVERPDGSNFTLKIRSTKLEDSAMYFCASSELGGGNQPQHFGDGTRLSIL.

This sequence joins TRBV29-1 and TRBJ2-7; possible D gene TRBD1, 5 bases. The CDR3 totals 13 residues. From germline, CDR1 is SQVTM and CDR2 ANQGSEA. The germline V and J ends were trimmed by 4 bases and 4 bases, with 14 bases remaining between them. CDR3 DNA: TGCAGCGTTGCCGACCAGGGAATGTACGAGCAGTACTTC. Translated, it gives CSVADQGMYEQYF.

V and J are TRBV9 and TRBJ2-2; no firm D call. The CDR3 loop spans 12 amino acids. Germline CDR1 reads SGDLS; CDR2 reads YYNGEE. V shed 3 bases and J shed 9 bases, with 9 bases lying between them. This CDR3 reads CASSGGLRELFF. The CDR3 coding sequence is TGTGCCAGCAGCGGCGGTCTCCGGGAGCTGTTTTTT. The whole variable domain, filled in from reference TRBV9 and TRBJ2-2, reads DSGVTQTPKHLITATGQRVTLRCSPRSGDLSVYWYQQSLDQGLQFLIQYYNGEERAKGNILERFSAQQFPDLHSELNLSSLELGDSALYFCASSGGLRELFFGEGSRLTVL.

The chain has TRBV14 and TRBJ1-2, with a tentative D call TRBD1 (5 bases). CDR3 length: 13 residues. Germline values: CDR1 SGHDN, CDR2 FVKESK. The V gene lost 1 base and the J gene lost 4 bases, with 7 bases spanning the gap. CDR3 nucleotide sequence: TGTGCCAGCAGCCAAGGGGGCGGCTATGGCTACACCTTC. Its protein is CASSQGGGYGYTF.

The CDR3 loop is CASKVTLANEKLFF. CDR3 nucleotide sequence: TGCGCCAGCAAGGTGACTTTAGCTAATGAAAAACTGTTTTTT. V usage is TRBV10-2 and J usage is TRBJ1-4, with D unclear. The CDR3 contains 14 residues. V shed 7 bases and J shed 3 bases, with 12 bases lying between them. CDR1 and CDR2 from the germline V gene are WSHSY and SAAADI.

V and J are TRBV7-9 and TRBJ1-2, with D unclear. Germline V CDR1 and CDR2: SEHNR, FQNEAQ (reference sequence). The CDR3 spans 13 residues. Deletions cut 5 bases from V and 8 bases from J, with 15 bases between. CDR3: CASSHPNAMGYTF. The DNA of the CDR3 is TGTGCCAGCAGCCACCCTAATGCTATGGGCTACACCTTC.

Written as DNA, the CDR3 is TGTGCTAGTGATCCTAATCAGCCCCAGCATTTT. Its protein is CASDPNQPQHF. The chain has TRBV12-5 and TRBJ1-5; D unclear. V was trimmed by 7 bases and J by 4 bases, leaving 5 bases between them. The CDR3 consists of 11 residues. Germline V CDR1 and CDR2: LGHNT, FRNRAP.

This chain uses TRBV6-6 with TRBJ2-1; 8 bases line up with TRBD1. The V segment lost 7 bases and the J segment 5 bases; nucleotides outside the gene matches: 7. The germline V gene encodes CDR1 MNHNY and CDR2 SVGAGI (reference sequence). This CDR3 region has 14 residues. The CDR3 loop reads CASNQDRGHNEQFF. CDR3 in DNA: TGTGCCAGCAACCAAGACAGGGGTCACAATGAGCAGTTCTTC.

The gene calls are TRBV30 and TRBJ1-5, with 7 bases aligning to TRBD1. The CDR3 contains 15 residues. Germline CDR1 is GTSNPN and CDR2 is SVGIG (reference sequence). V gave up 0 bases and J gave up 6 bases; unmatched junction bases: 8. Here the CDR3 reads CAWSVPRGQSQPQHF. In DNA, the CDR3 is TGTGCCTGGAGTGTACCGAGGGGGCAGTCTCAGCCCCAGCATTTT. Based on the CDR3 plus reference TRBV30 and TRBJ1-5, the full variable domain is SQTIHQWPATLVQPVGSPLSLECTVEGTSNPNLYWYRQAAGRGLQLLFYSVGIGQISSEVPQNLSASRPQDRQFILSSKKLLLSDSGFYLCAWSVPRGQSQPQHFGDGTRLSIL.